A single sample is the source of the 18 T cell receptor beta chains below, sequenced in a study of blood T cell repertoires in COVID-19. Libraries were prepared by immunoSEQ multiplex PCR; TCRdb keeps only in-frame clonotypes and omits some of them. The table includes 80,000 to 95,000 clones, roughly 89% detected once. The sample was peripheral blood. These receptors originate from a woman in her sixties or seventies with acute or convalescent COVID-19.

This clone was picked up one time. V and J are TRBV5-4 and TRBJ2-1; a weak D match, TRBD2 (6 bases). CDR3 length equals 15 residues. Trimming cost V 3 bases and J 0 bases, with 10 bases left between them. Germline CDR1 SGHNT, CDR2 YYREEE (reference sequence). In DNA form, the CDR3 reads TGTGCCAGCAGCTCCCAGGGAGGCTCCTACAATGAGCAGTTCTTC. Translated, it gives CASSSQGGSYNEQFF. The full variable domain, rest sourced from reference TRBV5-4 and TRBJ2-1, is ETGVTQSPTHLIKTRGQQVTLRCSSQSGHNTVSWYQQALGQGPQFIFQYYREEENGRGNFPPRFSGLQFPNYSSELNVNALELDDSALYLCASSSQGGSYNEQFFGPGTRLTVL.

The chain combines TRBV5-1 with TRBJ2-3, with 7 bases identical to TRBD2. This CDR3 comprises 15 residues. Trimming cost V 4 bases and J 8 bases; bases outside gene matches: 13. Germline V CDR1 and CDR2: SGHRS, YFSETQ. CDR3 loop: CASSDPRREMSTQYF. The CDR3 nucleotides read TGCGCCAGCAGCGACCCGCGGCGGGAGATGAGTACGCAGTATTTT.

This chain uses TRBV6-5 with TRBJ1-1, with D tentatively TRBD1 (6 bases). CDR3 length: 13 amino acids. Trimming removed 7 bases at V and 1 base at J, with 10 bases between. Germline lookup yields CDR1 MNHEY and CDR2 SVGAGI. The CDR3 reads CASKQGPNTEAFF. CDR3 DNA: TGTGCCAGCAAACAGGGCCCGAACACTGAAGCTTTCTTT.

The CDR3 DNA follows: TGCGCCAGCAGCTTTTACAGGGATTCGACCACCGGGGAGCTGTTTTTT. This sequence encodes CASSFYRDSTTGELFF. The V call is TRBV5-1, the J call TRBJ2-2, with D possibly matching TRBD1 (6 bases). V lost 2 bases and J lost 4, with 15 bases in between. The CDR3 is made up of 16 amino acids. Germline V CDR1 and CDR2: SGHRS, YFSETQ.

The chain combines TRBV3-1 (or the pseudogene TRBV3-2) with TRBJ1-1; D not resolved. The germline CDR1 and CDR2 sequences are LGHDT and YNNKEL (reference sequence). The ends were cut back, 4 bases at V and 4 bases at J, with 16 bases in the middle. The CDR3 consists of 15 residues. CDR3 bases: TGTGCCAGCAGCCCCACCGACTTGCCGGGCACTGAAGCTTTCTTT. This codes for CASSPTDLPGTEAFF.

The chain carries TRBV27 and TRBJ1-5; no reliable D call. CDR1 is MNHEY, CDR2 SMNVEV, per germline (reference sequence). The length of the CDR3 is 14 residues. Trimming shortened V by 8 bases and J by 8 bases, and 19 bases separated the two germline ends. The CDR3 coding sequence is TGTGCCAGCGGCCCCCATGGGGAGTCGAAGCCCCAGCATTTT. It specifies CASGPHGESKPQHF.

This rearrangement joins TRBV7-8 to TRBJ1-4; D is uncertain. CDR3 length: 15 residues. Germline CDR1 reads SGHVS; CDR2 reads FQNEAQ. Trimming removed 1 base at V and 5 bases at J, with 11 bases between. This CDR3 is CASSLGHGANEKLFF. For the CDR3, the DNA is TGTGCCAGCAGCTTAGGTCACGGTGCCAATGAAAAACTGTTTTTT.

The chain uses TRBV20-1 and TRBJ1-5; maybe TRBD1 (6 bases). CDR1 is DFQATT and CDR2 is SNEGSKA in the germline V gene (reference sequence). The CDR3 runs 14 residues. The V gene lost 3 bases and the J gene lost 11 bases, with 20 bases spanning the gap. In DNA form, the CDR3 reads TGCAGTGCTAGTCAAGGGCAGGGGTTTGGGGCCCAGCATTTT. Translation gives CSASQGQGFGAQHF.

This chain joins TRBV10-3 and TRBJ1-5; possible D gene TRBD1, 5 bases. Looked up from germline, CDR1 is ENHRY and CDR2 is SYGVKD. The CDR3 has 13 residues. V was cut by 4 bases and J by 4 bases, with 8 bases left in between. CDR3 sequence: CAISVTVNQPQHF. The CDR3 nucleotides are TGTGCCATCAGTGTGACAGTAAATCAGCCCCAGCATTTT.

This clone was counted a single time. The gene calls are TRBV19 and TRBJ2-7; a weak D match, TRBD1 (6 bases). In germline, CDR1 is LNHDA, CDR2 SQIVND (reference sequence). The CDR3 spans 13 residues. Trimming stripped 3 bases from V and 3 bases from J, with 9 bases between. The CDR3 is CASSMVGHYEQYF. CDR3 DNA: TGTGCCAGTAGTATGGTGGGACACTACGAGCAGTACTTC. Complete variable domain (other parts from reference TRBV19 and TRBJ2-7): DGGITQSPKYLFRKEGQNVTLSCEQNLNHDAMYWYRQDPGQGLRLIYYSQIVNDFQKGDIAEGYSVSREKKESFPLTVTSAQKNPTAFYLCASSMVGHYEQYFGPGTRLTVT.

This clone is a singleton in its sample. The CDR3 bases are TGTGCCAGCAGTGAACAGAATAATTCACCCCTCCACTTT. Residues: CASSEQNNSPLHF. The gene calls are TRBV6-1 and TRBJ1-6; D remains unclear. Germline V gene lookup returns CDR1 MNHNS and CDR2 SASEGT. The CDR3 totals 13 residues. V lost 2 bases, J lost 5 bases, and 4 bases lay in between.

The chain carries TRBV6-1 and TRBJ2-7; 9 nucleotides agree with TRBD2. The V gene's germline CDR1 is MNHNS and CDR2 SASEGT. This CDR3 region has 16 residues. The junction had 11 bases not matched to a gene; V was cut back by 2 bases and J by 6 bases. The CDR3 DNA follows: TGTGCCAGCAGTGAACCGGAGCGGGAGGCTCGAATCGAGCAGTACTTC. Its translation is CASSEPEREARIEQYF.

This chain links TRBV19 with TRBJ1-4, with D possibly TRBD1 on 5 matching bases. The CDR3 is made up of 15 amino acids. Germline loops: CDR1 LNHDA, CDR2 SQIVND (reference sequence). Trimming left V 6 bases short and J 7 bases short, with 18 bases between. CDR3 DNA sequence: TGTGCCAGTAGACCCACCGGCCGGGGGGGTGAAAAACTGTTTTTT. As protein: CASRPTGRGGEKLFF.

The rearrangement joins TRBV23-1 to TRBJ2-7; D is perhaps TRBD2 (5 bases). TRBV23-1 belongs to the ORF category, with a function that is uncertain. Between the trimmed V and J ends, which lost 6 bases and 2 bases, there was a span of 11 bases. The CDR3 consists of 13 residues. CDR3 DNA: TGCGCCAGCAGATGCGGGCAGGCCTACGAGCAGTACTTC. Its protein is CASRCGQAYEQYF.

The J gene is TRBJ1-5, the V gene TRBV18, with a possible D match to TRBD1 (5 bases). Per the germline V gene, CDR1 is KGHSH and CDR2 is LQKENI. V was shortened by 3 bases and J by 3 bases, with 18 bases between the two germline ends. The CDR3 is made up of 17 amino acids. The CDR3 sequence: CASSPLAPQGLNQPQHF. The CDR3 bases are TGTGCCAGCTCACCCCTGGCCCCTCAGGGACTCAATCAGCCCCAGCATTTT. Drawing the rest from reference TRBV18 and TRBJ1-5, the complete variable domain is NAGVMQNPRHLVRRRGQEARLRCSPMKGHSHVYWYRQLPEEGLKFMVYLQKENIIDESGMPKERFSAEFPKEGPSILRIQQVVRGDSAAYFCASSPLAPQGLNQPQHFGDGTRLSIL.

The V call is TRBV23-1, the J call TRBJ1-1; maybe TRBD1 (6 bases). TRBV23-1 is an open reading frame whose function is uncertain. The CDR3 consists of 13 residues. V shed 4 bases and J shed 6 bases, with 12 bases lying between them. The CDR3 sequence is CASSRDTWAEAFF. The DNA for the CDR3 is TGCGCCAGCAGTCGGGACACATGGGCTGAAGCTTTCTTT.

V is TRBV5-1 and J is TRBJ1-2; 9 positions agree with TRBD1. V shed 3 bases and J 2 bases; nucleotides not matched to a gene: 2. Germline assignment: CDR1 SGHRS and CDR2 YFSETQ. The CDR3 has 14 residues. The CDR3 region is CASSWTGENYGYTF. The CDR3 region has the DNA TGCGCCAGCAGCTGGACAGGGGAGAACTATGGCTACACCTTC.

The chain is built from TRBV9 and TRBJ1-2; 11 nucleotides match TRBD1. This CDR3 contains 14 residues. With 0 bases clipped from V and 12 bases from J, the junction kept 7 bases outside the gene matches. CDR1 is SGDLS and CDR2 is YYNGEE in the germline V gene. CDR3 nucleotides: TGTGCCAGCAGCGTAGGGGGACAGGGGGTGTCTGACACCTTC. The encoded protein is CASSVGGQGVSDTF. Based on the CDR3 plus reference TRBV9 and TRBJ1-2, the full variable domain is DSGVTQTPKHLITATGQRVTLRCSPRSGDLSVYWYQQSLDQGLQFLIQYYNGEERAKGNILERFSAQQFPDLHSELNLSSLELGDSALYFCASSVGGQGVSDTFGSGTRLTVV.